These 27 T cell receptor beta chains share one sample of origin, sequenced in a study of T-cell reconstitution after alpha-beta-depleted transplantation in children. Unique molecular identifiers were incorporated when the TCRbeta library was constructed. TCRdb re-called the PCR reads through MiXCR, storing one row per CDR3 protein. The table lists 500,000 to 750,000 distinct CDR3 sequences, 10% to 15% of them singletons. The sequences come from PBMCs, mostly from graft donor cells, collected 360 days after TCRalphabeta/CD19-depleted stem cell transplant. All receptors derive from a male patient between 5 and 17 years old who had a stem cell transplant for acute myeloid leukemia, so the T cells may come from the graft donor.

The V gene is TRBV29-1, the J gene TRBJ2-6; 9 nucleotides align to TRBD1. CDR3 size: 18 residues. Germline V gene data show CDR1 as SQVTM and CDR2 as ANQGSEA. V trimming: 0 bases; J trimming: 2 bases; junction bases outside the gene matches: 8. This CDR3 is CSVEESTGGLPGANVLTF. The CDR3 nucleotides are TGCAGCGTTGAAGAGTCGACAGGGGGTCTTCCTGGGGCCAACGTCCTGACTTTC.

There are a few counts of this clonotype. The rearrangement uses TRBV28 and TRBJ2-5; D remains ambiguous. CDR1 and CDR2 (germline): MDHEN, SYDVKM. Trimming shortened V by 5 bases and J by 1 base, and 17 bases separated the two germline ends. The CDR3 covers 16 residues. DNA of the CDR3: TGTGCCAGCAGTCCTCGACTTCCAGGAACCCAAGAGACCCAGTACTTC. Its translation is CASSPRLPGTQETQYF.

The sample holds a few counts of this clonotype. DNA of the CDR3: TGTGCCAGCAGCCAAGACCCCCAGCGGGTCACGTACGAGCAGTACTTC. This sequence encodes CASSQDPQRVTYEQYF. V gene TRBV4-2 combines with J gene TRBJ2-7, with D maybe TRBD2 (6 bases). CDR1 and CDR2 (germline): LGHNA, YNFKEQ. CDR3 size: 16 residues. Trimming took 0 bases from V and 4 from J, leaving 16 bases between them.

This chain connects TRBV28 to TRBJ2-5; D may be TRBD1 (6 bases). The germline CDR1 and CDR2 sequences are MDHEN and SYDVKM. V was cut by 2 bases and J by 1 base, with 11 bases left in between. The CDR3 length is 15 residues. For the CDR3, the DNA is TGTGCCAGCAGTTTAGGCCCGGACAGCCAAGAGACCCAGTACTTC. The encoded protein is CASSLGPDSQETQYF.

The chain joins TRBV27 to TRBJ2-7, with D possibly TRBD2 on 6 matching bases. V was cut by 5 bases and J by 0 bases, with 14 bases left in between. CDR3 length: 15 residues. The germline V gene has CDR1 MNHEY and CDR2 SMNVEV (reference sequence). CDR3 region: CASSRIRGVSYEQYF. In DNA form, the CDR3 reads TGTGCCAGCAGTCGGATTCGCGGGGTCTCCTACGAGCAGTACTTC.

This clonotype was observed many times. The chain uses TRBV20-1 and TRBJ2-3, with 13 bases lining up with TRBD2. CDR3 length equals 17 residues. Per the germline V gene, CDR1 is DFQATT and CDR2 is SNEGSKA (reference sequence). V shed 2 bases and J 1 base; nucleotides not matched to a gene: 6. The CDR3 nucleotides are TGCAGTGCTAGAAGGACTAGCGGGAGAGGCCGCACAGATACGCAGTATTTT. It translates to CSARRTSGRGRTDTQYF.

This chain joins TRBV28 and TRBJ1-2; 10 bases are shared with TRBD1. CDR1 and CDR2 (germline): MDHEN, SYDVKM. V trimming: 11 bases; J trimming: 0 bases; junction bases outside the gene matches: 15. CDR3 length: 17 amino acids. CDR3 sequence (DNA): TGTGCCGATTCTCCTGGGGGGGACAGGGGCCCTAACTATGGCTACACCTTC. The encoded protein is CADSPGGDRGPNYGYTF.

The CDR3 DNA reads TGTGCCAGCTCACCTCCTTCTCGGCTCAGGATGGTCACCGGGGAGCTGTTTTTT. As protein: CASSPPSRLRMVTGELFF. V is TRBV18 and J is TRBJ2-2, with no clear D. The CDR3 length is 18 residues. From germline, CDR1 is KGHSH and CDR2 LQKENI. Trimming took off 3 bases at V and 4 bases at J, with 21 bases between the two ends.

The rearrangement uses TRBV20-1 and TRBJ2-7; 9 positions agree with TRBD1. The CDR3 consists of 15 residues. Germline CDR1 and CDR2: DFQATT and SNEGSKA (reference sequence). Trimming took 5 bases from V and 4 from J; bases not matched to a gene: 12. CDR3 region: CSAGDRALPFYEQYF. The CDR3 DNA reads TGCAGTGCTGGGGACAGGGCCTTGCCATTTTACGAGCAGTACTTC.

This clonotype was picked up a small number of times. This chain links TRBV12-3 or TRBV12-4 with TRBJ1-2; D call uncertain. The V end was cut by 7 bases, the J end by 4 bases, with 13 bases between. The CDR3 loop spans 13 amino acids. CDR3 protein: CASKEQPSYGYTF. DNA of the CDR3: TGTGCCAGCAAGGAACAGCCAAGCTATGGCTACACCTTC.

This clonotype was recorded at least ten times. This chain uses TRBV29-1 with TRBJ2-1; no clear D gene. CDR1 is SQVTM, CDR2 ANQGSEA, per germline. V was shortened by 1 base and J by 1 base, with 14 bases between the two germline ends. The CDR3 spans 16 residues. CDR3 loop: CSVEAPDVRSYNEQFF. The CDR3 DNA is TGCAGCGTTGAAGCCCCCGATGTTCGGTCCTACAATGAGCAGTTCTTC.

This sequence joins TRBV6-1 and TRBJ2-7; 9 nucleotides line up with TRBD2. With 2 bases clipped from V and 3 bases from J, the junction kept 5 bases outside the gene matches. Germline assignment: CDR1 MNHNS and CDR2 SASEGT. This CDR3 is 15 amino acids long. The chain's CDR3 is CASSEMGLAVYEQYF. CDR3 in DNA: TGTGCCAGCAGTGAAATGGGACTAGCAGTCTACGAGCAGTACTTC.

The V call is TRBV19, the J call TRBJ2-6; TRBD1 might be the D (5 bases). This CDR3 has 14 amino acids. Germline CDR1 is LNHDA and CDR2 is SQIVND (reference sequence). Trimming pared 8 bases from V and 0 bases from J, leaving 8 bases between. This CDR3 is CASLTASGANVLTF. The CDR3 coding sequence is TGTGCCAGTTTGACAGCCTCTGGGGCCAACGTCCTGACTTTC.

The chain has TRBV11-2 and TRBJ2-3; D gene ambiguous. From germline, CDR1 is SGHAT and CDR2 FQNNGV. V lost 3 bases, J lost 0 bases, and 13 bases lay in between. This CDR3 region has 16 residues. CDR3 protein: CASSFFRVSSTDTQYF. The CDR3 bases are TGTGCCAGCAGCTTTTTTAGAGTTTCTAGCACAGATACGCAGTATTTT.

This clonotype was seen more than once but under ten times. The gene calls are TRBV29-1 and TRBJ1-2; D is ambiguous. Trimming took off 5 bases at V and 3 bases at J, with 13 bases between the two ends. Germline lookup yields CDR1 SQVTM and CDR2 ANQGSEA. The CDR3 contains 13 residues. The CDR3 nucleotides read TGCAGCGTTTTGGTCGGGAACGACTATGGCTACACCTTC. It codes for CSVLVGNDYGYTF.

Ten or more counts support this clonotype. The rearrangement uses TRBV20-1 and TRBJ1-5, with 7 bases that match TRBD1. The CDR3 consists of 17 residues. The V and J ends lost 3 bases and 2 bases, in that order; junction bases with no gene match: 13. Germline V lookup: CDR1 DFQATT, CDR2 SNEGSKA (reference sequence). DNA for the CDR3: TGCAGTGCTAGTACGCAAGTCGGGCAGGGGGGCAATCAGCCCCAGCATTTT. This codes for CSASTQVGQGGNQPQHF.

This chain uses TRBV9 with TRBJ2-1, with TRBD2 matching 9 bases. The CDR3 consists of 16 residues. Germline V lookup: CDR1 SGDLS, CDR2 YYNGEE. V shed 2 bases and J 12 bases; nucleotides not matched to a gene: 15. The CDR3 spells CASSVGSSGVVRGQFF. In DNA form, the CDR3 reads TGTGCCAGCAGCGTCGGGTCTAGCGGGGTGGTTCGCGGGCAGTTCTTC.

This clonotype came up many times. This chain links TRBV7-8 with TRBJ1-3; D gene ambiguous. Germline CDR1 SGHVS, CDR2 FQNEAQ. This CDR3 contains 14 residues. Trimming pared 5 bases from V and 2 bases from J, leaving 10 bases between. The CDR3 region is CASSPGGTGNTIYF. CDR3 nucleotide sequence: TGTGCCAGCAGCCCTGGAGGGACTGGAAACACCATATATTTT.

V usage is TRBV4-3 and J usage is TRBJ2-3, with 9 bases matching TRBD1. Germline lookup yields CDR1 LGHNA and CDR2 YSLEER. The CDR3 extends over 15 amino acids. J lost 4 bases, V lost 1 base, and 3 bases had no gene match. The CDR3 nucleotides read TGCGCCAGCAGCCAAGGGGACAGGGATTCAGATACGCAGTATTTT. Amino acid sequence: CASSQGDRDSDTQYF.

This clonotype was counted only a few times. The chain carries TRBV9 and TRBJ2-7, with D possibly matching TRBD1 (6 bases). The length of the CDR3 is 15 residues. V was pared by 2 bases and J by 2 bases, with 14 bases between. Germline lookup yields CDR1 SGDLS and CDR2 YYNGEE. The CDR3 here is CASSVGPDSTYEQYF. The CDR3 DNA reads as TGTGCCAGCAGCGTGGGTCCGGACAGTACCTACGAGCAGTACTTC.

This clonotype was seen a single time. This sequence joins TRBV6-2 or TRBV6-3 and TRBJ2-7; D unresolved. Trimming took 2 bases from V and 1 from J, leaving 9 bases between them. The CDR3 loop spans 14 amino acids. Germline V gene lookup returns CDR1 MNHEY and CDR2 SVGEGT. CDR3 nucleotide sequence: TGTGCCAGCAGTTACAAAGGCAGATCCTACGAGCAGTACTTC. This translates into CASSYKGRSYEQYF.

This clonotype was seen at least ten times. The chain joins TRBV7-6 to TRBJ2-7; 8 bases map to TRBD2. Trimming cost V 1 base and J 2 bases; bases outside gene matches: 4. Germline CDR1 reads SGHVS; CDR2 reads FNYEAQ. The CDR3 covers 15 residues. The DNA of the CDR3 is TGTGCCAGCAGCTTAGAGACTAGCGCTGCCTACGAGCAGTACTTC. The encoded protein is CASSLETSAAYEQYF.

This clonotype was found many times. The chain has TRBV5-1 and TRBJ2-7; D is perhaps TRBD1 or TRBD2 (6 bases each). The germline V and J ends were trimmed by 3 bases and 2 bases, with 21 bases remaining between them. This CDR3 contains 17 residues. CDR1 is SGHRS, CDR2 YFSETQ, per germline. CDR3 nucleotides: TGCGCCAGCAGCTGGGGGCTACTAGCCCCTTTTACCTACGAGCAGTACTTC. This sequence encodes CASSWGLLAPFTYEQYF.

This chain connects TRBV28 to TRBJ2-1, with 10 bases lining up with TRBD2. Losses at the gene ends were 5 bases for V and 9 bases for J; bases not matched to a gene: 13. The CDR3 sequence is 16 residues long. Germline V gene lookup returns CDR1 MDHEN and CDR2 SYDVKM. For the CDR3, the DNA is TGTGCCAGCAGTCCGCGTTTAGCGGGAGGTTTGGGTGAGCAGTTCTTC. It encodes CASSPRLAGGLGEQFF.

This rearrangement joins TRBV5-5 to TRBJ2-1; D may be TRBD1 (6 bases). CDR1 and CDR2 from the germline V gene are SGHKS and YYEKEE (reference sequence). V lost 6 bases, J lost 7 bases, and 20 bases lay in between. This CDR3 has 15 residues. The CDR3 protein is CASKGGGAWSNEQFF. The DNA of the CDR3 is TGTGCCAGCAAGGGTGGGGGCGCGTGGTCAAATGAGCAGTTCTTC.

This clonotype was detected ten times or more. The V call is TRBV4-3, the J call TRBJ2-3, with D possibly being TRBD1 (6 bases). V gave up 0 bases and J gave up 4 bases, with 11 bases separating them. This CDR3 has 15 amino acids. The germline V gene has CDR1 LGHNA and CDR2 YSLEER. The CDR3 region is CASSQEGAVADTQYF. CDR3 nucleotide sequence: TGCGCCAGCAGCCAAGAGGGGGCGGTCGCAGATACGCAGTATTTT.

Ten or more counts support this clonotype. The chain recombines TRBV12-3 or TRBV12-4 with TRBJ2-2, with D tentatively TRBD1 (6 bases). V was shortened by 8 bases and J by 5 bases, with 18 bases between the two germline ends. The CDR3 is 15 residues long. The CDR3 DNA sequence: TGTGCCAGCGAATTACAGGGAGCGACGACCGGGGAGCTGTTTTTT. It translates to CASELQGATTGELFF.